This TCR beta chain was sequenced in a study of blood T cell repertoires in COVID-19. Background on the study: Material from acute and convalescent COVID-19 was sourced from the United States, Italy and Spain. PBMCs, B-cell-depleted T cells, or T cells provided the cDNA or gDNA that made up the material.

V was pared by 4 bases and J by 1 base, with 16 bases between. CDR3 size: 17 residues. Germline values: CDR1 MGHRA, CDR2 YSYEKL. Original handling: Using reference gene primer amplification, nucleated cell counts were estimated. Repertoires were generated with immunoSEQ multiplex PCR, while TCRdb's copy carries only in-frame clones and drops some. V, J and clone size were drawn from that table, and D and trimming were deduced from the DNA. The sample includes 250,000 to 350,000 clones, about 88% of them seen just once. The source material was peripheral blood. This TCR was sampled from a woman younger than 45 with COVID-19, enrolled during active disease. J is TRBJ2-2 and V is TRBV4-1, with D tentatively TRBD1 (5 bases). The CDR3 bases are TGCGCCAGCAGCCCAAGGGGTGAACGGCTGAACACCGGGGAGCTGTTTTTT. This codes for CASSPRGERLNTGELFF.